Shown below are 14 T cell receptor beta chains from a single sample sequenced in a study of T cells in Graves' hyperthyroidism and ophthalmopathy. RNA transcripts were the template for amplifying TCR beta CDR3 regions. The TCR CDR3 first-round RT-PCR relied on the HTBI primer set. TCRdb fed the multiplex PCR reads into MiXCR, producing one record per CDR3 protein. The sample consists of 550,000 to 650,000 distinct CDR3 sequences, about 15% of them appearing once. The sequenced sample was blood. Every receptor here comes from a woman between 25 and 40 years old with Graves' hyperthyroidism that later progressed to Graves' ophthalmopathy.

In the case of this clonotype: Since no conserved phenylalanine or tryptophan closes the CDR3, a read error is the likely cause. The V call is TRBV5-5, the J call TRBJ2-5, with TRBD2 matching over 12 bases. Trimming cost V 0 bases and J 4 bases; bases outside gene matches: 1. CDR3 length: 15 amino acids. Germline CDR1 and CDR2: SGHKS and YYEKEE (reference sequence). The CDR3 reads CASSLGLAGAETQYS. The DNA of the CDR3 is TGTGCCAGCAGCTTGGGACTAGCGGGAGCAGAGACCCAGTACTCC.

This clonotype was picked up many times. The chain is built from TRBV10-3 and TRBJ1-1; the D gene is possibly TRBD1 (5 bases). Germline assignment: CDR1 ENHRY and CDR2 SYGVKD. Trimming cost V 6 bases and J 4 bases, with 12 bases left between them. This CDR3 comprises 13 residues. The CDR3 coding sequence is TGTGCCATCAGGGGGGAGGGGATCACTGAAGCTTTCTTT. Translated, it gives CAIRGEGITEAFF.

This clonotype was observed many times. The chain employs TRBV28 and TRBJ1-1, with D perhaps TRBD1 (5 bases). CDR3 length: 13 residues. Germline V CDR1 and CDR2: MDHEN, SYDVKM. The V and J ends lost 6 bases and 8 bases respectively, with 16 bases between them. The CDR3 is CASSAEGTIEAFF. The CDR3 nucleotides read TGTGCCAGCAGCGCGGAGGGGACGATCGAAGCTTTCTTT.

The table lists this clonotype with a few counts. The rearrangement joins TRBV4-3 to TRBJ2-7; D is perhaps TRBD2 (6 bases). CDR3 length equals 15 residues. V was shortened by 5 bases and J by 0 bases, with 14 bases between the two germline ends. Germline V gene sequence: CDR1 LGHNA, CDR2 YSLEER. Written as DNA, the CDR3 is TGCGCCAGCAGCTGGGACTTCCCAACCTCCTACGAGCAGTACTTC. Amino acid sequence: CASSWDFPTSYEQYF.

This chain uses TRBV18 with TRBJ2-3, with 9 bases aligning to TRBD2. The V gene end was trimmed by 3 bases and the J gene end by 6 bases; junction bases not matched to a gene: 13. This CDR3 spans 17 amino acids. Germline CDR1 KGHSH, CDR2 LQKENI. The CDR3 loop reads CASSPRSGTSNGDTQYF. In nucleotides, the CDR3 is TGTGCCAGCTCACCCCGCTCCGGGACTAGCAATGGGGATACGCAGTATTTT.

This clonotype has more than one count but fewer than ten. The chain employs TRBV7-9 and TRBJ2-1; D not resolved. V lost 1 base, J lost 9 bases, and 7 bases lay in between. CDR1 and CDR2 (germline): SEHNR, FQNEAQ (reference sequence). CDR3 length equals 12 residues. As DNA, the CDR3 is TGTGCCAGCAGCTTAGTCACACCTGAGCAGTTCTTC. It encodes CASSLVTPEQFF.

Many counts were recorded for this clonotype. The chain links TRBV19 to TRBJ2-7; D is perhaps TRBD2 (6 bases). Germline V gene sequence: CDR1 LNHDA, CDR2 SQIVND (reference sequence). With 1 base removed from V and 0 bases from J, the gap between germline ends came to 13 bases. The CDR3 length is 16 residues. The CDR3 DNA follows: TGTGCCAGTAGTATAGGGGAGGCTGCCGGCTCCTACGAGCAGTACTTC. Protein sequence: CASSIGEAAGSYEQYF.

This clonotype was recorded many times. V and J are TRBV7-6 and TRBJ1-6; possibly TRBD1 for D (5 bases). Germline CDR1 and CDR2: SGHVS and FNYEAQ. V gave up 2 bases and J gave up 8 bases, with 13 bases separating them. CDR3 length: 15 residues. The DNA of the CDR3 is TGTGCCAGCAGCTTATCGGCTCAGGGAGATTCACCCCTCCACTTT. It encodes CASSLSAQGDSPLHF.

In its sample, this clonotype was seen a few times. The chain joins TRBV12-3 or TRBV12-4 to TRBJ2-1; 10 bases fit TRBD1. The CDR3 sequence is 17 residues long. J gave up 4 bases and V 6 bases, and 12 bases lay outside the gene matches. CDR3 in DNA: TGTGCCAGCAGGGGGGGGGGGAGGACAGGGGGATACAATGAGCAGTTCTTC. Protein sequence: CASRGGGRTGGYNEQFF.

The CDR3 sequence is CASSWPRTGGFYTIYF. CDR3 DNA: TGTGCCAGCAGCTGGCCGCGCACAGGGGGCTTCTACACCATATATTTT. The rearrangement joins TRBV6-1 to TRBJ1-3; TRBD1 agrees at 9 bases. Germline CDR1 reads MNHNS; CDR2 reads SASEGT. The CDR3 loop spans 16 amino acids. V dropped 6 bases and J dropped 8; count of bases not matched to a gene: 14.

This clonotype was detected once. The V and J genes are TRBV30 and TRBJ1-2; the match to TRBD1 covers 9 bases. This CDR3 is built from 15 residues. Germline CDR1 and CDR2: GTSNPN and SVGIG (reference sequence). The V gene end was trimmed by 4 bases and the J gene end by 6 bases; junction bases not matched to a gene: 12. CDR3 in DNA: TGTGCCTGGACCCCCTTAGGGACAGGGTGGAATGGCTACACCTTC. Translation gives CAWTPLGTGWNGYTF.

This clonotype was seen ten or more times. The chain couples TRBV20-1 to TRBJ1-5; unclear D gene. Trimming removed 0 bases at V and 0 bases at J, with 9 bases between. Germline CDR1 reads DFQATT; CDR2 reads SNEGSKA (reference sequence). The CDR3 is 15 amino acids. CDR3 sequence: CSARDPGLSNQPQHF. The CDR3 nucleotides read TGCAGTGCTAGAGATCCAGGACTTAGCAATCAGCCCCAGCATTTT.

J is TRBJ1-1 and V is TRBV29-1; weak D call: TRBD1 (5 bases). Trimming stripped 3 bases from V and 5 bases from J, with 10 bases between. Germline V lookup: CDR1 SQVTM, CDR2 ANQGSEA. The CDR3 totals 12 residues. The DNA for the CDR3 is TGCAGCGTTGACGGGGGGGAAACTGAAGCTTTCTTT. Translating gives CSVDGGETEAFF.

This clonotype came up once. This clone may be a read error of a much larger clone one base away. This chain uses TRBV25-1 with TRBJ1-4; D possibly corresponds to TRBD1 (6 bases). Germline loops: CDR1 MGHDK, CDR2 SYGVNS. The CDR3 consists of 16 residues. The DNA of the CDR3 is TGTGCCAGCAGTGAGGCCAGGGGTACAACTAATGAAGAACTGTTTTTT. Its translation is CASSEARGTTNEELFF.